These 27 T cell receptor beta chains came from one sample sequenced in a study of sequential checkpoint blockade in melanoma. The repertoire was sequenced with immunoSEQ multiplex PCR; TCRdb's copy has only in-frame clones and lacks some. Altogether approximately 11,000 clones are present, approximately 72% being singletons, with the ten largest covering around 11%. As to treatment: randomized to nivolumab then ipilimumab (arm A) or the reverse (arm B). The sequenced sample was CD8+ T cells sorted from blood (inferred from file names), obtained from a patient given nivolumab and ipilimumab in sequence. The receptors come from a human donor with melanoma.

The chain has TRBV6-6 and TRBJ1-2; D call uncertain. This CDR3 contains 11 residues. Germline CDR1 and CDR2: MNHNY and SVGAGI (reference sequence). V was pared by 6 bases and J by 6 bases, with 8 bases between. CDR3 residues: CASRNGNGYTF. The CDR3 DNA reads TGTGCCAGCAGGAACGGGAATGGCTACACCTTC.

This clone was seen only a few times. The chain couples TRBV10-3 to TRBJ1-3; a weak D match, TRBD1 (6 bases). Germline lookup yields CDR1 ENHRY and CDR2 SYGVKD. Deletions cut 2 bases from V and 4 bases from J, with 9 bases between. The CDR3 consists of 14 residues. CDR3 in amino acids: CAISEGGAGNTIYF. The CDR3 coding sequence is TGTGCCATCAGTGAGGGGGGCGCAGGAAACACCATATATTTT.

The V call is TRBV21-1, the J call TRBJ2-4; TRBD1, the table's D call, was not compared with the DNA. TRBV21-1 is listed as a pseudogene. The length of the CDR3 is 16 residues. CDR3 residues: CASSKAAGGTKNIQYF. Written as DNA, the CDR3 is TGTGCCAGCAGCAAAGCGGCAGGGGGAACCAAAAACATTCAGTACTTC.

This clone was recorded once. The CDR3 DNA follows: TGTGCCAGCACCCAGGGGACTGAAGCTTTCTTT. The encoded protein is CASTQGTEAFF. The chain recombines TRBV5-4 with TRBJ1-1; perhaps TRBD1 as D (6 bases). The CDR3 sequence is 11 residues long. Trimming took off 6 bases at V and 5 bases at J, with 8 bases between the two ends. In germline, CDR1 is SGHNT, CDR2 YYREEE (reference sequence).

This sequence joins TRBV5-1 and TRBJ2-5; D is ambiguous. CDR1 is SGHRS and CDR2 is YFSETQ in the germline V gene. This CDR3 is 11 amino acids long. V lost 3 bases and J 3 bases, leaving 3 bases between the germline ends. As DNA, the CDR3 is TGCGCCAGCAGCTACAAAGAGACCCAGTACTTC. Translated: CASSYKETQYF.

The rearrangement links TRBV29-1 to TRBJ2-1; D is ambiguous. Germline V lookup: CDR1 SQVTM, CDR2 ANQGSEA. The CDR3 loop spans 13 amino acids. Trimming took 4 bases from V and 0 from J, leaving 7 bases between them. In nucleotides, the CDR3 is TGCAGCGTTGCTAAGAGCTCCTACAATGAGCAGTTCTTC. It translates to CSVAKSSYNEQFF.

This clone was detected only once. The V gene is TRBV15, the J gene TRBJ2-7; TRBD1 matches 7 bases. This CDR3 contains 13 residues. Germline V lookup: CDR1 LNHNV, CDR2 YYDKDF (reference sequence). V gave up 5 bases and J gave up 3 bases; unmatched junction bases: 4. The CDR3 DNA follows: TGTGCCACCAGCGGTACAGGGGACTACGAGCAGTACTTC. This gives the protein CATSGTGDYEQYF. Supplemented by reference TRBV15 and TRBJ2-7, the full variable domain reads DAMVIQNPRYQVTQFGKPVTLSCSQTLNHNVMYWYQQKSSQAPKLLFHYYDKDFNNEADTPDNFQSRRPNTSFCFLDIRSPGLGDTAMYLCATSGTGDYEQYFGPGTRLTVT.

The chain combines TRBV9 with TRBJ2-2; D perhaps matches TRBD2 (5 bases). CDR3 length: 13 amino acids. Trimming pared 3 bases from V and 5 bases from J, leaving 8 bases between. CDR1 and CDR2 (germline): SGDLS, YYNGEE. This chain's CDR3 is CASSAGGTGELFF. In DNA, the CDR3 is TGTGCCAGCAGCGCGGGCGGGACCGGGGAGCTGTTTTTT.

This clone was counted once. The V and J genes are TRBV7-8 and TRBJ1-4, with D perhaps matching TRBD1 (5 bases). V was pared by 1 base and J by 2 bases, with 8 bases between. This CDR3 has 15 residues. Per the germline V gene, CDR1 is SGHVS and CDR2 is FQNEAQ. DNA for the CDR3: TGTGCCAGCAGCTTAGAGGGGCAGACTAATGAAAAACTGTTTTTT. This gives the protein CASSLEGQTNEKLFF. Filled out from reference TRBV7-8 and TRBJ1-4, the complete variable domain reads GAGVSQSPRYKVAKRGQDVALRCDPISGHVSLFWYQQALGQGPEFLTYFQNEAQLDKSGLPSDRFFAERPEGSVSTLKIQRTQQEDSAVYLCASSLEGQTNEKLFFGSGTQLSVL.

The V call is TRBV5-4, the J call TRBJ2-2, with 8 bases fitting TRBD1. Germline V CDR1 and CDR2: SGHNT, YYREEE (reference sequence). The V segment lost 2 bases and the J segment 5 bases; nucleotides outside the gene matches: 5. The CDR3 contains 15 residues. CDR3 nucleotides: TGTGCCAGCAGCTTCCACAGGGGGAGGACCGGGGAGCTGTTTTTT. This codes for CASSFHRGRTGELFF.

As regards this clone: One junction end does not reproduce the germline sequence, and a read error may be involved. The chain is built from TRBV11-2 and TRBJ2-7, with 8 bases that match TRBD2. The CDR3 loop spans 16 amino acids. The germline gives CDR1 SGHAT, CDR2 FQNNGV. CDR3 nucleotides: TGTGCCAGCAGCTCCCCATACGGACTAGCCTCCGACGAGCAGTACTTC. As protein: CASSSPYGLASDEQYF.

The chain combines TRBV5-4 with TRBJ1-1; TRBD1 might be the D (6 bases). Per the germline V gene, CDR1 is SGHNT and CDR2 is YYREEE (reference sequence). CDR3 size: 15 residues. Trimming shortened V by 4 bases and J by 0 bases, and 13 bases separated the two germline ends. As DNA, the CDR3 is TGTGCCAGCAGCGTCTACAGGGCCCTGAACACTGAAGCTTTCTTT. As protein: CASSVYRALNTEAFF.

V gene TRBV5-1 combines with J gene TRBJ1-1, with 7 bases aligning to TRBD1. From germline, CDR1 is SGHRS and CDR2 YFSETQ. The CDR3 is made up of 16 amino acids. V lost 0 bases to trimming and J lost 3 bases; unmatched junction nucleotides: 8. The CDR3 DNA reads TGCGCCAGCAGCTTGGATAGGACAGGCGGAGACACTGAAGCTTTCTTT. This sequence encodes CASSLDRTGGDTEAFF.

There are a few counts of this clone. The gene calls are TRBV10-2 and TRBJ2-3; 10 bases are a match to TRBD1. CDR1 WSHSY and CDR2 SAAADI come from the germline V gene. With 6 bases clipped from V and 2 bases from J, the junction kept 2 bases outside the gene matches. The CDR3 totals 14 residues. The CDR3 is CASRTGGYTDTQYF. DNA of the CDR3: TGCGCCAGCAGGACAGGGGGCTACACAGATACGCAGTATTTT.

The chain couples TRBV5-6 to TRBJ2-7, with unresolved D. There are 13 residues in the CDR3. Looked up from germline, CDR1 is SGHDT and CDR2 is YYEEEE. Deletions cut 7 bases from V and 5 bases from J, with 16 bases between. This chain's CDR3 is CASSWSLDDEQYF. CDR3 nucleotide sequence: TGTGCCAGCTCATGGAGTCTAGATGACGAGCAGTACTTC.

The chain couples TRBV9 to TRBJ1-1; 9 bases are shared with TRBD1. Looked up from germline, CDR1 is SGDLS and CDR2 is YYNGEE. The CDR3 is made up of 18 amino acids. V dropped 0 bases and J dropped 5; count of bases not matched to a gene: 14. The CDR3 DNA reads as TGTGCCAGCAGCGTAGGGGGCCCTCCGACAGGGGGAGGGACTGAAGCTTTCTTT. Its protein is CASSVGGPPTGGGTEAFF.

V and J are TRBV7-3 and TRBJ2-5; D possibly corresponds to TRBD1 (5 bases). The CDR3 totals 14 residues. Trimming cost V 3 bases and J 5 bases, with 13 bases left between them. Per germline, CDR1 SGHTA and CDR2 FQGTGA. The CDR3 spells CASSFPGSRETQYF. In DNA form, the CDR3 reads TGTGCCAGCAGCTTCCCAGGGTCGCGGGAGACCCAGTACTTC.

The J gene is TRBJ2-5, the V gene TRBV25-1, with a weak D call TRBD1 (5 bases). This CDR3 region has 14 residues. The V end lost 2 bases, the J end lost 4 bases, and 11 bases lay between the germline ends. Germline CDR1 and CDR2: MGHDK and SYGVNS. The CDR3 coding sequence is TGTGCCAGCAGTGAAGCCAGGGAACTAGAGACCCAGTACTTC. Protein product: CASSEARELETQYF.

This chain links TRBV21-1 with TRBJ2-2; TRBD2, the table's D call, was not compared with the DNA. TRBV21-1 counts as a pseudogene. The CDR3 totals 13 residues. CDR3 residues: CAKGLAGVGELFF. CDR3 DNA sequence: TGTGCCAAGGGACTAGCGGGAGTCGGGGAGCTGTTTTTT.

The rearrangement joins TRBV28 to TRBJ2-3, with D hard to call. The germline V gene has CDR1 MDHEN and CDR2 SYDVKM. The V and J ends lost 3 bases and 6 bases respectively, with 7 bases between them. The CDR3 totals 12 residues. CDR3 DNA sequence: TGTGCCAGCAGTTTGAACGGGGATACGCAGTATTTT. Its translation is CASSLNGDTQYF.

The CDR3 loop reads CASSETGEVDTQYF. Here the CDR3 DNA reads TGTGCCAGCAGTGAAACGGGAGAAGTAGATACGCAGTATTTT. The V gene is TRBV6-4, the J gene TRBJ2-3, with TRBD2 as a possible D gene (6 bases). The V gene's germline CDR1 is MRHNA and CDR2 SNTAGT. The CDR3 loop spans 14 amino acids. Trimming cost V 3 bases and J 5 bases, with 12 bases left between them.

Concerning this clone: The same CDR3 can be traced to other DNA sequences in this sample. The chain carries TRBV27 and TRBJ2-1, with 8 bases fitting TRBD1. Germline lookup yields CDR1 MNHEY and CDR2 SMNVEV (reference sequence). The CDR3 extends over 15 amino acids. The J segment lost 4 bases and the V segment lost 2 bases, leaving 4 bases of the junction unmatched. The CDR3: CASSLGTGGYNEQFF. The CDR3 DNA reads as TGTGCCAGCAGTTTAGGGACAGGAGGTTACAATGAGCAGTTCTTC.

This clone has just a few counts. V and J are TRBV6-4 and TRBJ2-3; TRBD2 matches at 7 bases. Germline-derived CDR1 and CDR2 are MRHNA and SNTAGT. The CDR3 totals 13 residues. Trimming removed 8 bases from V and 0 bases from J; junction bases left unmatched: 2. The CDR3 DNA reads TGTGCCAGCGCAGCGGGGAGCACAGATACGCAGTATTTT. It is translated as CASAAGSTDTQYF.

This rearrangement joins TRBV15 to TRBJ2-4; 14 bases are a match to TRBD2. This CDR3 region has 15 residues. V dropped 6 bases and J dropped 9; count of bases not matched to a gene: 7. Germline V gene lookup returns CDR1 LNHNV and CDR2 YYDKDF (reference sequence). CDR3 sequence reads: CATSTGLAGAGIQYF. The CDR3, as DNA: TGTGCCACCAGTACGGGACTAGCGGGAGCTGGCATTCAGTACTTC.

The V gene is TRBV19, the J gene TRBJ1-1; 10 bases are a match to TRBD1. Losses at the gene ends were 0 bases for V and 3 bases for J; bases not matched to a gene: 10. The V gene's germline CDR1 is LNHDA and CDR2 SQIVND (reference sequence). This CDR3 is 18 amino acids long. CDR3 in DNA: TGTGCCAGTAGTATAGATCCGACAGGGGGCGACTTGGACACTGAAGCTTTCTTT. Translated: CASSIDPTGGDLDTEAFF.

The chain employs TRBV18 and TRBJ2-3; 7 nucleotides match TRBD1. The V gene end was trimmed by 0 bases and the J gene end by 3 bases; junction bases not matched to a gene: 15. The CDR3 has 19 residues. Germline lookup yields CDR1 KGHSH and CDR2 LQKENI. The CDR3 DNA is TGTGCCAGCTCACCACCGGCAAGGGGGCCTAAGTCGGGGACAGATACGCAGTATTTT. Its translation is CASSPPARGPKSGTDTQYF.

The J gene is TRBJ2-3, the V gene TRBV15; 8 bases map to TRBD1. From germline, CDR1 is LNHNV and CDR2 YYDKDF (reference sequence). The junction had 3 bases not matched to a gene; V was cut back by 1 base and J by 0 bases. The CDR3 contains 16 residues. The CDR3 region is CATSRGTGLSTDTQYF. The CDR3 bases are TGTGCCACCAGCAGAGGGACAGGGCTGAGCACAGATACGCAGTATTTT.